This T cell receptor beta chain appears in the sequencing data of a study of CD8+CD57+ T cells in acquired aplastic anemia (dated by TCRdb to between 2018 and 2020). About the study as a whole: On average, sorted CD4+ and CD8+ cells yielded around 3.5 ug of extracted DNA, with a range of 0.2 to 27.4 ug. CD8+CD57+ expansion was defined as a frequency above the mean frequency observed in healthy subjects.

In its sample, this clonotype was seen a few times. Its antigen remains undetermined. No much larger clone is present one base from it, and per-base qualities are unavailable. TCR beta VDJ combination and CDR3 sequence profiling used genomic DNA as the template. An Illumina HiSeq 2000 was the platform used for TCR repertoire sequencing. The paper's processing steps were these. Repertoire assessment relied on Simpson's diversity index, CDR3 size and DJ length profiles, and TRBV/TRBJ rearrangement plots. Whichever DNA sequence was most abundant in the deep sequencing data was defined as the immunodominant clone. CDR3 amino acid sequences were checked for sharing across subjects and were also compared against the VDJdb database and published repertoires. TCRdb reran the public reads through fastp at Q25 and MiXCR, keeping productive beta chains. Each CDR3 protein appears once, grouped with its most common genes and DNA. None of the V and J calls come from the authors' own analysis; TCRdb made them. This sample has 220,000 or so distinct CDR3 sequences in its table, and less than 75% of those were observed once. The ten largest clones capture roughly three fifths of the sample.

The paper's findings and limits, for the study overall: Although 25 to 30 CD8+ CDR3 sequences were shared by patients and controls, these sequences appeared highly expressed in patients and within the immunodominant clones of patients. CD8+ Simpson's diversity did not differ significantly between patients and healthy controls (P=0.060).

Including the terminal cysteine and phenylalanine, the CDR3 comprises 13 residues. Only the CDR3 part of the read is kept: 39 bases, read in frame from the first base. V drops 2 bases and J drops 4 bases, leaving 9 bases in between. From the germline V gene, CDR1 is SGHTA and CDR2 is FQGNSA. Patients chosen for sequencing had shown expansion of CD8+CD57+ cells by flow cytometry. Every patient had severe acquired aplastic anemia, diagnosed using the International Study of Aplastic Anemia and Agranulocytosis and Camitta criteria. At the time blood was sampled, none of the patients had received any therapy. In this study, sorted CD4+ and CD8+ T cells from the blood of healthy subjects and of severe aplastic anemia patients had their TCR repertoires deep-sequenced. Patients were enrolled under clinicaltrials.gov protocols 00001620, 01623167, 00001397, 00071045, 00081523 and 00961064 in the USA. Ficoll-Paque density gradient centrifugation was used to isolate peripheral blood mononuclear cells. Before DNA extraction, CD4+ and CD8+ T cells were sorted with FACS or magnetic beads.

The rearranged segments are TRBV7-2 and TRBJ2-7, with the D gene not confidently named. The receptor's source is a human donor with aplastic anemia. Source material: sorted CD4+, CD8+, or CD8+CD57+ T cells (not recorded which) from PBMCs. The CDR3 protein sequence reads: CASSLYLTYEQYF. The DNA is as follows: TGTGCCAGCAGCTTATACTTGACGTACGAGCAGTACTTC.